The sequence of this T cell receptor (beta chain) was determined in a study of T-cell memory formation after mild COVID-19. The trim removed 3 bases at V and 5 bases at J, leaving 1 base unmatched. The CDR3 extends over 14 amino acids. Germline V gene data show CDR1 as DFQATT and CDR2 as SNEGSKA (reference sequence). Study results and limitations: Clones shrinking from day 15 to 85 showed even CD4/CD8 mixes; later expanders tilted CD4+.

With constant-segment primers, 5'RACE yielded cDNA libraries of TCR alpha and TCR beta that carried sample barcodes and UMIs. TCRdb re-analysed the 5' RACE reads in MiXCR, keeping a single row per CDR3 protein. The table has almost 45,000 distinct CDR3 sequences, around 6.6% seen once. This clonotype was recorded many times. Its antigen remains unidentified. The genes are TRBV20-1 and TRBJ2-1; 13 bases match TRBD2. Source material: PBMCs or a T cell subset sorted from them (not recorded which). This TCR was sampled from an adult who had mild COVID-19 (a few samples of this study predate the infection). Cell type and time point are not known. CDR3 amino acids: CSASGTSGDNEQFF. The CDR3 DNA reads as TGCAGTGCTAGTGGGACTAGCGGGGACAATGAGCAGTTCTTC.